The clone carrying this TCR beta chain occurred many times. Each hyperthyroidism patient was newly diagnosed, with under 2 months' duration, and aged 18 to 65. Other autoimmune disease, uncontrolled infection, pregnancy and lactation led to exclusion. PBMCs came from roughly 10 ml of fresh peripheral blood. RNA served as the template for amplifying TCR beta CDR3 regions. Scientists carried out first-round RT-PCR using HTBI primers and then a second-round multiplex PCR. MiXCR was run by TCRdb on the multiplex PCR reads, yielding one entry per CDR3 protein. Among approximately 380,000 distinct CDR3 sequences listed, under 25% were seen once. This sample was included in a study of Graves' ophthalmopathy and Graves' hyperthyroidism. Germline CDR1 SGHTA, CDR2 FQGNSA. V lost 3 bases to trimming and J lost 1 base, with 9 bases between them. The CDR3 runs 14 residues.

This TCR derives from a woman younger than 35 with stable Graves' hyperthyroidism. This chain connects TRBV7-2 to TRBJ1-1; no clear D gene. The material sequenced was peripheral blood. CDR3 in amino acids: CASSFFSGNTEAFF. The DNA for the CDR3 is TGTGCCAGCAGCTTTTTTTCAGGGAACACTGAAGCTTTCTTT.